This paragraph covers one TCR beta chain sequence. Its antigen is not known. These data are taken from a study of T cell clonotyping in hematopoietic cell transplantation. General study points: Higher Inverse Simpson Index values in graft donor and pretransplant recipient predicted broader posttransplant TCR diversity. Few recipient clonotypes overlapped donors; over 95% were de novo at given depth. Cells were unsorted, so CD4 and CD8 contributions were not separated.

Assay: immunoSEQ multiplex PCR; the TCRdb copy retains only in-frame clones and omits some. The sample consists of about 45,000 clones, roughly 85% of them appearing once. The time point was: recipient sample about 28 days before transplant, after cytoreduction. Samples: about 28 days before transplant, then days 30, 100 and 180 after. V trimming: 5 bases; J trimming: 2 bases; junction bases outside the gene matches: 4. Germline-derived CDR1 and CDR2 are SGHVS and FQNEAQ. The CDR3 length is 15 residues. This clonotype was obtained from a man aged 55 to 70 with myelodysplastic syndrome. Some clones in this sample may be carry-over from other donors' samples. Material: peripheral blood mononuclear cells, obtained before stem cell transplant. The chain carries TRBV7-8 and TRBJ2-2; TRBD1 aligns across 8 bases. CDR3 loop: CASSRDRTNTGELFF. The CDR3 DNA follows: TGTGCCAGCAGCCGGGACAGGACAAACACCGGGGAGCTGTTTTTT.